This T cell receptor beta chain was sequenced in a study of T cell changes during pregnancy in multiple sclerosis. The germline CDR1 and CDR2 sequences are SGHDT and YYEEEE. After removal of 0 bases from V and 6 bases from J, the junction contained 5 bases not matched to a gene. The CDR3 totals 16 residues. Data came from immunoSEQ multiplex PCR; TCRdb stores just in-frame clones and leaves some out. The table shows about 50,000 clones, with approximately 94% occurring only once. This TCR was sampled from a female donor with multiple sclerosis, enrolled in a pregnancy study. The input for sequencing was CD4+ T cells from peripheral blood mononuclear cells, taken in the third trimester of pregnancy. This rearrangement joins TRBV5-6 to TRBJ1-5; 11 positions agree with TRBD1. The CDR3 loop is CASSLGSGQGVQPQHF. CDR3 nucleotides: TGTGCCAGCAGCTTGGGGTCGGGACAGGGGGTTCAGCCCCAGCATTTT.